The 5 T cell receptor beta chains presented below share a single source sample, sequenced in a study of cytomegalovirus exposure and HLA in healthy donors (dated by TCRdb to the late 2010s). Receptors were amplified or captured by the immunoSEQ multiplex PCR assay. The multiplex PCR relied on a mix of 60 forward primers for TCR Vbeta segments and 13 reverse primers for TCR Jbeta segments. The immuneACCESS repertoire file appears here via TCRdb, limited to in-frame rearrangements. These files lack a portion of the clones; in checked studies, under half of the deficit traces to unresolved V genes, and the cause of the others is not known. The sample table lists 120,000 to 150,000 clones, approximately 79% of them with a count of one. The ten largest clones capture over 8.5% of the sample. Specimen: PBMCs. Every receptor here comes from a woman between 45 and 65 years old in good health and CMV-seropositive.

This clone was detected ten times or more. This CDR3 is CASSTQGGSEKLFF. CDR3 sequence (DNA): TGCGCCAGCAGCACACAGGGGGGGAGTGAAAAACTGTTTTTT. The V gene is TRBV5-1, the J gene TRBJ1-4, with 8 bases lining up with TRBD1. There are 14 residues in the CDR3. V lost 4 bases and J lost 7; bases outside the gene matches: 6. The germline gives CDR1 SGHRS, CDR2 YFSETQ.

The gene calls are TRBV6-1 and TRBJ1-1; the D gene is possibly TRBD1 (5 bases). There are 13 residues in the CDR3. The germline CDR1 and CDR2 sequences are MNHNS and SASEGT. Trimming took 2 bases from V and 10 from J, leaving 14 bases between them. For the CDR3, the DNA is TGTGCCAGCAGTGAAATGGGCAGTCAGGGAGCTTTCTTT. It is translated as CASSEMGSQGAFF.

V gene TRBV4-3 combines with J gene TRBJ2-3; 9 bases fit TRBD1. Germline V lookup: CDR1 LGHNA, CDR2 YSLEER. J was trimmed by 3 bases and V by 2 bases; bases with no gene match: 6. The CDR3 totals 16 residues. As DNA, the CDR3 is TGCGCCAGCAGCCAAACAGGGGGCGAGAGAACAGATACGCAGTATTTT. Its translation is CASSQTGGERTDTQYF.

This chain connects TRBV7-3 to TRBJ2-2, with D possibly matching TRBD1 (5 bases). Germline V gives CDR1 SGHTA, CDR2 FQGTGA. The CDR3 has 15 residues. Trimming stripped 3 bases from V and 3 bases from J, with 11 bases between. The CDR3 sequence: CASSFGRADTGELFF. The DNA of the CDR3 is TGTGCCAGCAGCTTTGGCAGGGCTGACACCGGGGAGCTGTTTTTT.

The gene calls are TRBV9 and TRBJ1-1; 8 positions match TRBD1. The germline CDR1 and CDR2 sequences are SGDLS and YYNGEE. The V and J ends lost 4 bases and 4 bases, in that order; junction bases with no gene match: 12. The CDR3 has 16 amino acids. The CDR3 nucleotides are TGTGCCAGCAGCCCAAAACAGGGGGAGAGTTTCACTGAAGCTTTCTTT. It is translated as CASSPKQGESFTEAFF.